This entry is about one TCR beta chain. TCRdb keeps only in-frame clones here, not all; method: immunoSEQ multiplex PCR. The sample lists roughly 14,000 clones; 55% to 80% were seen once. PBMCs were not maintained or expanded in culture before analysis. The data were taken from a study of neoadjuvant anti-PD-1 for oral cavity cancer. Sample: PBMCs, taken before nivolumab (anti-PD-1) treatment. The sequence derives from a person aged 35 to 85 with oral cavity squamous cell carcinoma.

CDR3 sequence: CASGMLQGQEQFF. The DNA of the CDR3 is TGTGCCAGTGGAATGTTACAGGGCCAGGAGCAGTTCTTC. The chain uses TRBV19 and TRBJ2-1; a weak D match, TRBD1 (6 bases). Germline values: CDR1 LNHDA, CDR2 SQIVND (reference sequence). The CDR3 totals 13 residues. Trimming removed 8 bases at V and 10 bases at J, with 18 bases between.